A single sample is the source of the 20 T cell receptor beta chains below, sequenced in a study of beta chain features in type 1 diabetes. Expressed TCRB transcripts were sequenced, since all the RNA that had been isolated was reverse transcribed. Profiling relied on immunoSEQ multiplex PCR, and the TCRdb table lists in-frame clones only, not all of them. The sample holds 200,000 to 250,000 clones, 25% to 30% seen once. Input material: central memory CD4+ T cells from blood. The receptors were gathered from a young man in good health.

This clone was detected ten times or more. The DNA for the CDR3 is TGTGCCAGCAGGAAGGGACAGAAGAATTCACCCCTCCACTTT. As protein: CASRKGQKNSPLHF. V usage is TRBV2 and J usage is TRBJ1-6, with 7 bases fitting TRBD1. The CDR3 is made up of 14 amino acids. The germline V gene has CDR1 SNHLY and CDR2 FYNNEI. The J segment lost 7 bases and the V segment lost 6 bases, leaving 6 bases of the junction unmatched.

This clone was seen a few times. CDR3 nucleotide sequence: TGTGCCAGCAGGAAGGGGGCGGGAAGCAATCAGCCCCAGCATTTT. Translation: CASRKGAGSNQPQHF. The rearrangement joins TRBV6-5 to TRBJ1-5, with TRBD1 identical over 7 bases. CDR3 length: 15 amino acids. Per germline, CDR1 MNHEY and CDR2 SVGAGI. V shed 6 bases, J shed 1 base, and the junction held 6 bases outside the gene matches.

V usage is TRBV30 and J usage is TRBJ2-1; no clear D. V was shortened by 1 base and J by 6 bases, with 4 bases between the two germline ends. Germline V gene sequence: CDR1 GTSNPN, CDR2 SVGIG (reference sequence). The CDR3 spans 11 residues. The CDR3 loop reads CAWSEGNEQFF. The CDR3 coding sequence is TGTGCCTGGAGTGAAGGCAATGAGCAGTTCTTC.

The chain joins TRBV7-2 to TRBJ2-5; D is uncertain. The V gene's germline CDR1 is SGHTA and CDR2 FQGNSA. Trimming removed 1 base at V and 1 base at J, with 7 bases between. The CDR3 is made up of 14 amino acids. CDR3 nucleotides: TGTGCCAGCAGCTTAGTTATCCCCCAAGAGACCCAGTACTTC. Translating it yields CASSLVIPQETQYF. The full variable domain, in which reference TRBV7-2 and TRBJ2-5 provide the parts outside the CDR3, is GAGVSQSPSNKVTEKGKDVELRCDPISGHTALYWYRQSLGQGLEFLIYFQGNSAPDKSGLPSDRFSAERTGGSVSTLTIQRTQQEDSAVYLCASSLVIPQETQYFGPGTRLLVL.

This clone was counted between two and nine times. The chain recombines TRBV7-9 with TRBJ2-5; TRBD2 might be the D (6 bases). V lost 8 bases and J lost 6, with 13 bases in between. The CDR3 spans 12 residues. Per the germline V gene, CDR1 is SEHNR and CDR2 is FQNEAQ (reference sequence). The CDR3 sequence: CASEVEGKTQYF. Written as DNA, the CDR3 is TGTGCCAGCGAAGTGGAGGGGAAGACCCAGTACTTC.

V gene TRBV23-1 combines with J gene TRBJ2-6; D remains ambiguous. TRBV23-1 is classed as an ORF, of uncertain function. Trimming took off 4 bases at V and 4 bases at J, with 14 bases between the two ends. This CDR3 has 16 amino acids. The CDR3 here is CASSPPDSRGANVLTF. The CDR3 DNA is TGCGCCAGCAGTCCCCCCGACTCGAGAGGGGCCAACGTCCTGACTTTC.

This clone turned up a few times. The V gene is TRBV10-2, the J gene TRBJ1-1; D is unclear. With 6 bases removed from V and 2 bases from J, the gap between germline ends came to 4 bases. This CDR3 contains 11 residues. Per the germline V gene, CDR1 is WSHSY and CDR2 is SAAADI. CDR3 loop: CASRDNTEAFF. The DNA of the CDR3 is TGCGCCAGCAGGGATAACACTGAAGCTTTCTTT.

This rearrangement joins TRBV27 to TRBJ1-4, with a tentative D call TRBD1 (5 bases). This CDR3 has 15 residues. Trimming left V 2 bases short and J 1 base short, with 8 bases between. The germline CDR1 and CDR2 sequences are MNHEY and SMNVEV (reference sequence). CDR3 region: CASSLTRVTNEKLFF. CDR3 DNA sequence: TGTGCCAGCAGTTTAACCAGGGTAACTAATGAAAAACTGTTTTTT.

CDR3 nucleotide sequence: TGTGCCAGCAGTGAAGGGGTTGGCGGGTGGAGGACCGCAGATACGCAGTATTTT. Encoded protein: CASSEGVGGWRTADTQYF. The rearrangement links TRBV6-1 to TRBJ2-3; D possibly corresponds to TRBD2 (5 bases). Deletions cut 1 base from V and 4 bases from J, with 21 bases between. Germline CDR1 reads MNHNS; CDR2 reads SASEGT. The CDR3 is made up of 18 amino acids.

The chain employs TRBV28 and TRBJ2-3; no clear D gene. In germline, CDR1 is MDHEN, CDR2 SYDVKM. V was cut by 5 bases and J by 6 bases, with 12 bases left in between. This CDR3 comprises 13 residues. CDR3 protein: CASSRPPMDTQYF. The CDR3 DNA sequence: TGTGCCAGCAGTCGACCGCCTATGGATACGCAGTATTTT.

The CDR3 is CASSLRPGTSGTDTQYF. As DNA, the CDR3 is TGTGCCAGCAGCCTACGACCGGGGACTAGCGGCACAGATACGCAGTATTTT. The gene calls are TRBV5-4 and TRBJ2-3; 10 nucleotides match TRBD2. The CDR3 runs to 17 residues. Germline CDR1 is SGHNT and CDR2 is YYREEE (reference sequence). V trimming: 4 bases; J trimming: 1 base; junction bases outside the gene matches: 9.

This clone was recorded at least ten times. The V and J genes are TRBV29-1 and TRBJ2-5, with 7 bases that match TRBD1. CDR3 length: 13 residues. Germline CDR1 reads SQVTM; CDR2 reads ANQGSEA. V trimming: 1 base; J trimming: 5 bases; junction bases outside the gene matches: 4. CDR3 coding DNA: TGCAGCGTTGAAGTAAACAGGGGCGAGACCCAGTACTTC. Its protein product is CSVEVNRGETQYF. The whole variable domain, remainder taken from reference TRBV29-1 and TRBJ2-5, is SAVISQKPSRDICQRGTSLTIQCQVDSQVTMMFWYRQQPGQSLTLIATANQGSEATYESGFVIDKFPISRPNLTFSTLTVSNMSPEDSSIYLCSVEVNRGETQYFGPGTRLLVL.

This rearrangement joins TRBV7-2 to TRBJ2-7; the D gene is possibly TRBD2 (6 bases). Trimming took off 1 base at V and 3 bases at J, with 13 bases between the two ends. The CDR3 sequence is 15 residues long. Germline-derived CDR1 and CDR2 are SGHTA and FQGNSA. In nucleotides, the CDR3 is TGTGCCAGCAGCTTAGGCCCTGGGGGGATCTACGAGCAGTACTTC. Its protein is CASSLGPGGIYEQYF. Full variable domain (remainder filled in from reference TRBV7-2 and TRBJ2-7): GAGVSQSPSNKVTEKGKDVELRCDPISGHTALYWYRQSLGQGLEFLIYFQGNSAPDKSGLPSDRFSAERTGGSVSTLTIQRTQQEDSAVYLCASSLGPGGIYEQYFGPGTRLTVT.

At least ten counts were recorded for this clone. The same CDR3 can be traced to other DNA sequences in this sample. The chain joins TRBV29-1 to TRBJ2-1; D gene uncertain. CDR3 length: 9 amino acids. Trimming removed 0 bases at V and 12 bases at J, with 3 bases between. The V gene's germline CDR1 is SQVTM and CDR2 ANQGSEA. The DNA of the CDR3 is TGCAGCGTTGAAGAGGGGCAGTTCTTC. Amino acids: CSVEEGQFF.

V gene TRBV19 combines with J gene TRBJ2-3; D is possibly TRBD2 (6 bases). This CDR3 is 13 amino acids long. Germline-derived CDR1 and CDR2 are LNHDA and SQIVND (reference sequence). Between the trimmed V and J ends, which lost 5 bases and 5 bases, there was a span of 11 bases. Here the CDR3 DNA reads TGTGCCAGTAGTCCCGGGGGTAGAGATACGCAGTATTTT. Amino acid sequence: CASSPGGRDTQYF.

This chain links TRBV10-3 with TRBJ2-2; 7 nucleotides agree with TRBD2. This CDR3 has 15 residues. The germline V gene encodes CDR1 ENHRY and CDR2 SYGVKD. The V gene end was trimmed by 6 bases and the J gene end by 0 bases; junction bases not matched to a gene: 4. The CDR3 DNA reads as TGTGCCATCAGGTCCGGGACTACGAACACCGGGGAGCTGTTTTTT. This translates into CAIRSGTTNTGELFF.

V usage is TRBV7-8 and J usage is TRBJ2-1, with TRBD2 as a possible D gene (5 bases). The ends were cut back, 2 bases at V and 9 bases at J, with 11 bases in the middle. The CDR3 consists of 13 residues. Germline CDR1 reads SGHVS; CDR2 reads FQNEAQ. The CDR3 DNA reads TGTGCCAGCAGCTTACTCTCGGGGAGTGAGCAGTTCTTC. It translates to CASSLLSGSEQFF.

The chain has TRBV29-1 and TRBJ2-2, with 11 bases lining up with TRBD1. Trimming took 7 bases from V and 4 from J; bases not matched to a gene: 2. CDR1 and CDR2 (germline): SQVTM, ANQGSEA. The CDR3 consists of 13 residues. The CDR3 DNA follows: TGCAGCGCCGGGACAGGGGGCACCGGGGAGCTGTTTTTT. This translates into CSAGTGGTGELFF.

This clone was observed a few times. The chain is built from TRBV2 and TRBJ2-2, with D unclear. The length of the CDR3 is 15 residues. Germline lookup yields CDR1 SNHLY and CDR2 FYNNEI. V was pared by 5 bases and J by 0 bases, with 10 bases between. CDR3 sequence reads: CASSKVLANTGELFF. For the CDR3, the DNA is TGTGCCAGCAGTAAGGTACTCGCGAACACCGGGGAGCTGTTTTTT.

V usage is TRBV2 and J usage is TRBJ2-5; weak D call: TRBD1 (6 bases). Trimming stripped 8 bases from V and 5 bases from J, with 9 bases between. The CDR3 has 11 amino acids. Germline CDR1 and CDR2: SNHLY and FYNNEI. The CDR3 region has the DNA TGTGCCAGCGGACAGTGGGAGACCCAGTACTTC. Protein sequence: CASGQWETQYF.